This TCR beta chain is drawn from a study of CD8 T cells in Susac syndrome. General study points: It was acknowledged by the study that relatively few individuals were included in its TCR sequencing and HLA analysis.

For this clonotype: The antigen is undetermined.

This CDR3 has 14 residues. V was cut by 4 bases and J by 1 base, with 11 bases left in between. Per germline, CDR1 SQVTM and CDR2 ANQGSEA. Random hexamers primed reverse transcription of about 0.45 to 1 ug RNA. TCRdb recomputed calls from the immunoSEQ multiplex PCR reads with MiXCR, one row per CDR3 protein. The repertoire includes under 200,000 distinct CDR3 sequences, approximately 94% of them detected once, and 0.098% sits in the top ten. Sequencing input: CD4+ T cells from PBMCs. The rearrangement joins TRBV29-1 to TRBJ1-3; D uncertain. This TCR was recovered from a human donor with Susac syndrome. As DNA, the CDR3 is TGCAGCGTTGTCGAATCCCTATCTGGAAACACCATATATTTT. Residues: CSVVESLSGNTIYF.